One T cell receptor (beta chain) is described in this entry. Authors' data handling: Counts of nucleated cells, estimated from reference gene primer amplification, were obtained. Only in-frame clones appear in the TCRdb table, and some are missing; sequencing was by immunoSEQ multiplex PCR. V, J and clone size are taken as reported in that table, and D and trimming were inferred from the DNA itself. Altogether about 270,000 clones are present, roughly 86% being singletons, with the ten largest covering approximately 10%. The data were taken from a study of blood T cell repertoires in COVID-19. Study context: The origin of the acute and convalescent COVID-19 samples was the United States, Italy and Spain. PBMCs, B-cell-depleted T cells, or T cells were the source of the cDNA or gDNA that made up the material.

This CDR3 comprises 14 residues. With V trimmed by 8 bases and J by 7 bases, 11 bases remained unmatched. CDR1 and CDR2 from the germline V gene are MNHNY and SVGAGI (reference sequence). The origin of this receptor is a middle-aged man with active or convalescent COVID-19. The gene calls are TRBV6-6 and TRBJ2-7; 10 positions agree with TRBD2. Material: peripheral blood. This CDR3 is CASRTSGPSWEQYF. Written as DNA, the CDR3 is TGTGCCAGCCGGACTAGCGGTCCCTCCTGGGAGCAGTACTTC.